This T cell receptor (beta chain) was found in a study of control samples from healthy donors and cancer patients. This CDR3 contains 11 residues. Germline loops: CDR1 MNHEY, CDR2 SVGEGT. V shed 5 bases and J shed 2 bases, with 4 bases lying between them. The protocol was immunoSEQ multiplex PCR, while the TCRdb copy is restricted to in-frame clones and leaves out a portion. The top ten hold over 2% of the sample, which has some 120,000 clones, more than 75% seen once. What was sequenced was blood. The receptor was derived from a woman between 65 and 79 years old in good health. V gene TRBV6-2 or TRBV6-3 combines with J gene TRBJ2-7, with D unclear. The CDR3 nucleotides read TGTGCCAGCAGTGTCACCTACGAGCAGTACTTC. Residues: CASSVTYEQYF.